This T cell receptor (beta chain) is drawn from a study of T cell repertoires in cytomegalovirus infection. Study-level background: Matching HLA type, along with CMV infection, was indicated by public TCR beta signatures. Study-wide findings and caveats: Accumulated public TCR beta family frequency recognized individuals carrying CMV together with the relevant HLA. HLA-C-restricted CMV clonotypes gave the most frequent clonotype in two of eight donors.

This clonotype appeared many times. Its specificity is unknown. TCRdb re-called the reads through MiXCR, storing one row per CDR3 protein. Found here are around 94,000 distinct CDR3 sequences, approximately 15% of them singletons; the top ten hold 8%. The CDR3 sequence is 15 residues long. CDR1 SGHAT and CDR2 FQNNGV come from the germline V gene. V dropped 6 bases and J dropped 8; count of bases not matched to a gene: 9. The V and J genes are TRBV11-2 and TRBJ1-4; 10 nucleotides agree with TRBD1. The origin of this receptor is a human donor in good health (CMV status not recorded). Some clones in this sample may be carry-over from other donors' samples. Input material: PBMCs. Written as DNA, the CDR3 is TGTGCCAGCAGATCCACAGACAGGGGGCGAGAAAAACTGTTTTTT. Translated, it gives CASRSTDRGREKLFF.